The sequence of this T cell receptor beta chain was determined in a study of T cell responses to AZD1222 COVID-19 vaccine. Study information: Pooled together were second doses at about 4 or about 12 weeks. Study-level points and caveats: Within unmutated variant regions lay the reported targets of nearly half of spike-specific TCRs. Donors, mostly white British, included more females; clonal diversity was possibly underestimated.

Trimming left V 4 bases short and J 4 bases short, with 7 bases between. The CDR3 is 11 amino acids. Per the germline V gene, CDR1 is DFQATT and CDR2 is SNEGSKA (reference sequence). The protocol was immunoSEQ multiplex PCR, while the TCRdb copy is restricted to in-frame clones and leaves out a portion. The data show 150,000 to 200,000 clones, 94% seen once. Concerning this clone itself: The antigen remains unidentified.

The TCR sequence derives from an adult in good health. V usage is TRBV20-1 and J usage is TRBJ2-5; TRBD1 is a possible D gene (5 bases). Source: peripheral blood, taken on day 0 of AZD1222 vaccination. CDR3 amino acids: CSATRVETQYF. As DNA, the CDR3 is TGCAGTGCTACCAGGGTAGAGACCCAGTACTTC.